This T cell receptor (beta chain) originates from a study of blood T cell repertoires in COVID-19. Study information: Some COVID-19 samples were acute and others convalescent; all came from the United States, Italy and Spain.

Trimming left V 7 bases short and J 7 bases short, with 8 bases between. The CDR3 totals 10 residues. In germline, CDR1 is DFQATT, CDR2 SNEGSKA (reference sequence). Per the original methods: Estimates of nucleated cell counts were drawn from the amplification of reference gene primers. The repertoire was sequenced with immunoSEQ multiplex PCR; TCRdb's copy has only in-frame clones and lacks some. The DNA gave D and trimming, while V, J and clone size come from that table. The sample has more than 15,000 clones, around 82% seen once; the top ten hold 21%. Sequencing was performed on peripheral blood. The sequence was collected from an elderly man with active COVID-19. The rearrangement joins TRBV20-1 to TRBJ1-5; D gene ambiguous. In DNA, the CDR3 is TGCAGTGTCGGGGAGCAGCCCCAGCATTTT. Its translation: CSVGEQPQHF.